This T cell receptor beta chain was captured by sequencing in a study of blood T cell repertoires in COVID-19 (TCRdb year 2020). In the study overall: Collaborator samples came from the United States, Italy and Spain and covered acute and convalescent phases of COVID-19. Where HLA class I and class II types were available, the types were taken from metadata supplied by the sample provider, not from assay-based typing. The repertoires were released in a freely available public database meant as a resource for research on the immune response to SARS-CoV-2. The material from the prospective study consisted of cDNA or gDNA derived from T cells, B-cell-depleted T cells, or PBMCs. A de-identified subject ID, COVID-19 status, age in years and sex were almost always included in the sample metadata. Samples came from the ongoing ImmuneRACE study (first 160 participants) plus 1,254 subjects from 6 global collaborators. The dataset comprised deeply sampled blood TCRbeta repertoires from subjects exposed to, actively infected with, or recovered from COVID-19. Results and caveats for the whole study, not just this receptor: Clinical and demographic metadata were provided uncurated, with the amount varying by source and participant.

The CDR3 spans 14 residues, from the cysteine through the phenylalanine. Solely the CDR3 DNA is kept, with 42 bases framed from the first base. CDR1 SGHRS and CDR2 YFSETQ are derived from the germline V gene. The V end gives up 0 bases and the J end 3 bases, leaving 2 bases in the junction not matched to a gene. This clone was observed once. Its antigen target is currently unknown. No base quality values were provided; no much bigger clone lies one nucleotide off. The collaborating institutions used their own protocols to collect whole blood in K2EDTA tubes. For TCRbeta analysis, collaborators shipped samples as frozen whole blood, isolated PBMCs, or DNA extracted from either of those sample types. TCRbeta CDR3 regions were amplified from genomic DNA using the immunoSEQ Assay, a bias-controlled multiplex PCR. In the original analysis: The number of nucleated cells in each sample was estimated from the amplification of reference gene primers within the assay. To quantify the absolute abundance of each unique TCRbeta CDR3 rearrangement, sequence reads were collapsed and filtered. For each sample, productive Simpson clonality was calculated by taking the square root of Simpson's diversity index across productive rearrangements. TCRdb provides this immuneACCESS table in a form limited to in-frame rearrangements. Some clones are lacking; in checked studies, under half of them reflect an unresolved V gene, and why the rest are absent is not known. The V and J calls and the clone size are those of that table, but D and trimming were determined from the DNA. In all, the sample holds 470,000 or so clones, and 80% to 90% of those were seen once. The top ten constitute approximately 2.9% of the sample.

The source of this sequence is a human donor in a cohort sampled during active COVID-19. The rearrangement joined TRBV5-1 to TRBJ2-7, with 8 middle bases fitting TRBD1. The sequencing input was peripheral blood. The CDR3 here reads CASSLGGQDYEQYF. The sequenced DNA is TGCGCCAGCAGCTTGGGGGGACAGGACTACGAGCAGTACTTC.